The TCR beta chain described here comes from a study of T cell responses to AZD1222 COVID-19 vaccine. Study-wide points: Only after the peak T cell response were repertoires sampled. CD4 TCRs associated with vaccination spanned spike, dominating at 160-218 and 743-854. Regions left unmutated in variants are reportedly the target of nearly half of spike-specific TCRs. The donor cohort was predominantly white British with a female majority, and clonal diversity may have been underestimated.

Worth noting for this clone: Antigen: not known.

The assay was immunoSEQ multiplex PCR, and TCRdb's table has in-frame clones only and misses some. This table has approximately 130,000 clones, around 83% appearing once. This TCR was recovered from an adult who received the AZD1222 COVID-19 vaccine. The source was peripheral blood, collected 28 days after the second AZD1222 dose.

DNA of the CDR3: TGTGCCACCAGCAGAGATACAGGGAATTCACCCCTCCACTTT. Its protein is CATSRDTGNSPLHF. The chain links TRBV15 to TRBJ1-6; tentatively, D is TRBD1 (6 bases). Trimming pared 0 bases from V and 7 bases from J, leaving 7 bases between. The germline gives CDR1 LNHNV, CDR2 YYDKDF (reference sequence). The CDR3 length is 14 residues. The variable domain in full, completed from reference TRBV15 and TRBJ1-6, reads DAMVIQNPRYQVTQFGKPVTLSCSQTLNHNVMYWYQQKSSQAPKLLFHYYDKDFNNEADTPDNFQSRRPNTSFCFLDIRSPGLGDTAMYLCATSRDTGNSPLHFGNGTRLTVT.